This TCR beta chain is from a study of shared clonotypes between healthy human individuals. Whole-study results and caveats: Estimated richness values were generally larger in naive subsets than in memory subsets.

A word on this clone: Its matching antigen is unknown.

Investigators spread the genomic DNA of each subset evenly over several immunoSEQ plates. Methods used by the authors: With immunoSEQ giving junction-only sequences and no quality scores, filtering differed. Clones were sequenced by immunoSEQ multiplex PCR, and TCRdb holds only the in-frame ones, with some missing. That table is the source of V, J and clone size, and D and trimming were worked out from the DNA. The repertoire consists of about 2.5 million clones, with roughly 90% occurring once and the leading ten covering 0.37%. Adult donors, all healthy and HIV-negative, had no recent acute infections or vaccinations. The sequence was collected from a man in his late teens or twenties in good health. Some clones in this sample may be carry-over from other donors' samples. Sequenced input: naive CD4+ T cells from PBMCs. Subset of the sample: CD45RA+ positively selected.

The CDR3 bases are TGTGCCAGCAGTTTAACGGGGGATGGGATTTACGAGCAGTACTTC. It yields the protein CASSLTGDGIYEQYF. The V gene is TRBV28, the J gene TRBJ2-7; D may be TRBD2 (6 bases). V lost 2 bases and J 4 bases, leaving 15 bases between the germline ends. Germline V CDR1 and CDR2: MDHEN, SYDVKM. The CDR3 loop spans 15 amino acids.